These 9 T cell receptor beta chains came from one sample sequenced in a study of blood T cell repertoires in COVID-19. TCRdb's copy holds only in-frame clones and misses some; the assay was immunoSEQ multiplex PCR. This repertoire shows under 80,000 clones, more than 85% found once; its top ten account for roughly 13%. The source material was peripheral blood. Receptors were obtained from a man aged 70 or older with active or convalescent COVID-19.

The V call is TRBV30, the J call TRBJ1-1; 9 bases agree with TRBD1. The CDR3 is made up of 13 amino acids. Germline CDR1 reads GTSNPN; CDR2 reads SVGIG (reference sequence). V trimming: 1 base; J trimming: 11 bases; junction bases outside the gene matches: 8. This CDR3 reads CAWSAGTGRSAFF. The CDR3 DNA follows: TGTGCCTGGAGTGCGGGGACAGGGAGGTCGGCTTTCTTT. Full variable domain (missing parts from reference TRBV30 and TRBJ1-1): SQTIHQWPATLVQPVGSPLSLECTVEGTSNPNLYWYRQAAGRGLQLLFYSVGIGQISSEVPQNLSASRPQDRQFILSSKKLLLSDSGFYLCAWSAGTGRSAFFGQGTRLTVV.

V and J are TRBV11-2 and TRBJ2-1; 7 bases align to TRBD2. Trimming cost V 1 base and J 15 bases; bases outside gene matches: 15. Germline CDR1 SGHAT, CDR2 FQNNGV. The CDR3 is 15 residues long. CDR3 sequence: CASSLADRRELVRFF. CDR3 DNA sequence: TGTGCCAGCAGCTTAGCCGACCGGCGGGAGCTGGTCCGGTTCTTC.

V is TRBV4-1 and J is TRBJ2-1, with D perhaps TRBD2 (5 bases). CDR1 and CDR2 from the germline V gene are MGHRA and YSYEKL. Trimming stripped 4 bases from V and 0 bases from J, with 13 bases between. The CDR3 runs 16 residues. The chain's CDR3 is CASSPLRAASYNEQFF. The DNA for the CDR3 is TGCGCCAGCAGCCCGCTAAGAGCGGCCTCCTACAATGAGCAGTTCTTC.

The V gene is TRBV7-2, the J gene TRBJ2-1; 7 bases line up with TRBD2. The CDR3 consists of 15 residues. V was pared by 3 bases and J by 10 bases, with 12 bases of the junction left unmatched. From germline, CDR1 is SGHTA and CDR2 FQGNSA. CDR3 nucleotide sequence: TGTGCCAGCAGCTTTTTCCCGCGCGGGGGTGAAGAGCAGTTCTTC. Translation: CASSFFPRGGEEQFF.

This rearrangement joins TRBV6-2 or TRBV6-3 to TRBJ2-1, with 14 bases aligning to TRBD2. The CDR3 contains 15 residues. Trimming at V came to 2 bases and at J to 10 bases, leaving 4 bases not matched to a gene. The germline CDR1 and CDR2 sequences are MNHEY and SVGEGT. The DNA of the CDR3 is TGTGCCAGCAGTTACCAGGGACTAGCGGGAGAAGAGCAGTTCTTC. Translation: CASSYQGLAGEEQFF.

The genes are TRBV6-2 or TRBV6-3 and TRBJ2-1; 12 bases match TRBD2. In germline, CDR1 is MNHEY, CDR2 SVGEGT. With 1 base clipped from V and 7 bases from J, the junction kept 8 bases outside the gene matches. The CDR3 sequence is 17 residues long. This CDR3 is CASSYFGLAGKWNEQFF. CDR3 in DNA: TGTGCCAGCAGTTACTTCGGACTAGCGGGAAAATGGAATGAGCAGTTCTTC.

The V call is TRBV9, the J call TRBJ2-7; 12 positions agree with TRBD2. The CDR3 sequence is 16 residues long. From germline, CDR1 is SGDLS and CDR2 YYNGEE. J was trimmed by 5 bases and V by 0 bases; bases with no gene match: 6. CDR3 in DNA: TGTGCCAGCAGCGTAGGACTAGCGGGAGATACCCACGAGCAGTACTTC. It is translated as CASSVGLAGDTHEQYF.

The sample holds one count of this clone. V and J are TRBV5-4 and TRBJ1-3; D is unclear. Germline V CDR1 and CDR2: SGHNT, YYREEE (reference sequence). The CDR3 covers 16 residues. Deletions cut 0 bases from V and 1 base from J, with 11 bases between. For the CDR3, the DNA is TGTGCCAGCAGCTTGGACAGTTTAATTTCTGGAAACACCATATATTTT. The encoded protein is CASSLDSLISGNTIYF.

The J gene is TRBJ2-7, the V gene TRBV28, with TRBD1 as a possible D gene (6 bases). Trimming pared 6 bases from V and 5 bases from J, leaving 17 bases between. The CDR3 contains 14 residues. Germline CDR1 reads MDHEN; CDR2 reads SYDVKM. CDR3 DNA: TGTGCCAGCAGCAGTACAGGGACGAGCAACGAGCAGTACTTC. Translated: CASSSTGTSNEQYF.